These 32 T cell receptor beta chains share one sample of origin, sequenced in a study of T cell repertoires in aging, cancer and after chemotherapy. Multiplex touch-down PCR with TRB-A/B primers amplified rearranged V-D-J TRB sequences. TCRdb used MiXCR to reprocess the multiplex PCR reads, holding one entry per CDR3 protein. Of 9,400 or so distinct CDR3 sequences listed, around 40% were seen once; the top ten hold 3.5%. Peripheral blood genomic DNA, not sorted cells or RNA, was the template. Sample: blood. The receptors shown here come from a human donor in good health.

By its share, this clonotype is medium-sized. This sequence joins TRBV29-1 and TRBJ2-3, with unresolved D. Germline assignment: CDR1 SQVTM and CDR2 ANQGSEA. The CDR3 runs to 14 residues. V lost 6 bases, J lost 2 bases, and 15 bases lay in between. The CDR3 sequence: CSVSTGLNTDTQYF. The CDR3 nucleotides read TGCAGCGTCTCGACTGGGCTAAACACAGATACGCAGTATTTT.

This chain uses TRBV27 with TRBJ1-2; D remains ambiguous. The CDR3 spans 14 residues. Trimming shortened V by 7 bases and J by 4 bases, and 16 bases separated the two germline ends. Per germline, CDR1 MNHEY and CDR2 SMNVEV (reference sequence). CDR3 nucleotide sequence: TGTGCCAGCAATGGAGCAGCTACTAGCTATGGCTACACCTTC. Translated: CASNGAATSYGYTF.

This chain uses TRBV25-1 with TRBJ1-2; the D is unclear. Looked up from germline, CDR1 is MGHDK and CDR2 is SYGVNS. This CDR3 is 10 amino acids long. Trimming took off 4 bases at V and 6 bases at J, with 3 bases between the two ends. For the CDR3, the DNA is TGTGCCAGCAGTGGGGATGGCTACACCTTC. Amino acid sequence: CASSGDGYTF.

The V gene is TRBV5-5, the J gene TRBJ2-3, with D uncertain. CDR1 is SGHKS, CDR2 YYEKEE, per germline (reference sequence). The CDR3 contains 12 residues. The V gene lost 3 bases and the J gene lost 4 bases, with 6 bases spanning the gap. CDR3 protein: CASSSSADTQYF. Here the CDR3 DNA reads TGTGCCAGCAGCTCGAGTGCAGATACGCAGTATTTT.

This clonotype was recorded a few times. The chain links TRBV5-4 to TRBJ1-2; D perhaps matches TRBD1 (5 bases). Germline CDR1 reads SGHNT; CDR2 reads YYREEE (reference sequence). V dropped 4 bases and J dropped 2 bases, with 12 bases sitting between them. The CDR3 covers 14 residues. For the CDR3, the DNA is TGTGCCAGCAGCAGCGGGACTCAGAACTATGGCTACACCTTC. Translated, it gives CASSSGTQNYGYTF.

CDR3 loop: CASSLVGPGELFF. The CDR3 nucleotides are TGTGCCAGCAGCTTGGTGGGTCCCGGGGAGCTGTTTTTT. The rearrangement uses TRBV5-5 and TRBJ2-2; no clear D gene. The CDR3 runs 13 residues. Germline V lookup: CDR1 SGHKS, CDR2 YYEKEE (reference sequence). Trimming left V 0 bases short and J 6 bases short, with 6 bases between. Supplemented by reference TRBV5-5 and TRBJ2-2, the full variable domain reads DAGVTQSPTHLIKTRGQQVTLRCSPISGHKSVSWYQQVLGQGPQFIFQYYEKEERGRGNFPDRFSARQFPNYSSELNVNALLLGDSALYLCASSLVGPGELFFGEGSRLTVL.

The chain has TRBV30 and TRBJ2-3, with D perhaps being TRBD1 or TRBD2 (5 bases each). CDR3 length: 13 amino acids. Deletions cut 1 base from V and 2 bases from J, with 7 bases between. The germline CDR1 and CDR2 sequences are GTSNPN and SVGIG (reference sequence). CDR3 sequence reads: CAWSEGPTDTQYF. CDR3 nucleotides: TGTGCCTGGAGTGAGGGACCCACAGATACGCAGTATTTT.

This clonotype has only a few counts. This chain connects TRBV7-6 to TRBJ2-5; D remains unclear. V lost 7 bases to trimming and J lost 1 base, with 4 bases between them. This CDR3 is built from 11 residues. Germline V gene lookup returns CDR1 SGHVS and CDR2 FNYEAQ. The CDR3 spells CASTPQETQYF. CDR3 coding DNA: TGTGCCAGCACCCCCCAAGAGACCCAGTACTTC. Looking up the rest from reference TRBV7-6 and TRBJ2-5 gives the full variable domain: GAGVSQSPRYKVTKRGQDVALRCDPISGHVSLYWYRQALGQGPEFLTYFNYEAQQDKSGLPNDRFSAERPEGSISTLTIQRTEQRDSAMYRCASTPQETQYFGPGTRLLVL.

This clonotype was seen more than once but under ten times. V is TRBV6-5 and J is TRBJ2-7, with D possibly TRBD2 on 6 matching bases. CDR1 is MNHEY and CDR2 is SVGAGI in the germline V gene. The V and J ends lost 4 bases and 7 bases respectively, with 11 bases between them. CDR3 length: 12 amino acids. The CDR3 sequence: CASSFGGIEQYF. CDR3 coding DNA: TGTGCCAGCAGTTTCGGCGGGATTGAGCAGTACTTC.

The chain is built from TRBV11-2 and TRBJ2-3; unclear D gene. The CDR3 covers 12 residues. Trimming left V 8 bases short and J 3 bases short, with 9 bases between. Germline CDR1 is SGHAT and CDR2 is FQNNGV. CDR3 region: CASSVTTDTQYF. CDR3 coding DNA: TGTGCCAGCTCAGTAACGACAGATACGCAGTATTTT.

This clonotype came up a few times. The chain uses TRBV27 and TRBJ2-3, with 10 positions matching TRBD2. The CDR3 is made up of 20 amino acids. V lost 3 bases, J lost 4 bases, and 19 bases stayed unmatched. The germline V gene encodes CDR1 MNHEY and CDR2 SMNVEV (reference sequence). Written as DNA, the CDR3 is TGTGCCAGCAGTTTTCTTTGGGGGACCCGGGGTAGCGGGGGGTCAGATACGCAGTATTTT. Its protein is CASSFLWGTRGSGGSDTQYF.

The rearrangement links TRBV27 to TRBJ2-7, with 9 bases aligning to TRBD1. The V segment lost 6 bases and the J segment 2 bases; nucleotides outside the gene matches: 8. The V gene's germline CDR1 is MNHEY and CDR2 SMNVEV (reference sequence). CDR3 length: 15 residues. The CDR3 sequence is CASRDGTGIPYEQYF. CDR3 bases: TGTGCCAGCAGGGACGGGACAGGGATCCCCTACGAGCAGTACTTC.

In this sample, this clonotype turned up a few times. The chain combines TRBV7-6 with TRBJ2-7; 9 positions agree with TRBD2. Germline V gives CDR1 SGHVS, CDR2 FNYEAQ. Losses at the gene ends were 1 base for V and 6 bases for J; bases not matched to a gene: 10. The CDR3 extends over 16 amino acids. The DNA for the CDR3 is TGTGCCAGCAGCTTAGTTGCTAGCGGGATGGGGGGCGAGCAGTACTTC. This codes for CASSLVASGMGGEQYF.

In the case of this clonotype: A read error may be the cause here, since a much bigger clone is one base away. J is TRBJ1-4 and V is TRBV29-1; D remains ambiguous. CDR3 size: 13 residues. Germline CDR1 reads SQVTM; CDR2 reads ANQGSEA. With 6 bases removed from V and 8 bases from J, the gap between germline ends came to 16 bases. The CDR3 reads CSVTLRKEEKLFF. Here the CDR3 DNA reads TGCAGCGTCACGCTACGTAAGGAGGAAAAACTGTTTTTT.

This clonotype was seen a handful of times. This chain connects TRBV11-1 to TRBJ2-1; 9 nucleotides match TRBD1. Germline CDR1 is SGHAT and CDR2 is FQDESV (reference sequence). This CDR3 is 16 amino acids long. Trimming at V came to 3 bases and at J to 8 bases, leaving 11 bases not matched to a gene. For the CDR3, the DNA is TGTGCCAGCAGCTTTTTACCGGGACAGGGTTTCGATGAGCAGTTCTTC. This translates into CASSFLPGQGFDEQFF.

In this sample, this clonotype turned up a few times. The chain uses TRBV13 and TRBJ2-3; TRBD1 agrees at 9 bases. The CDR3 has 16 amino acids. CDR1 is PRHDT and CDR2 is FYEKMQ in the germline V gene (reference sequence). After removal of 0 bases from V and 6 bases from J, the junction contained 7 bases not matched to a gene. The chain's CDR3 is CASSLGTGGGWDTQYF. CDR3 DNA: TGTGCCAGCAGCTTAGGCACAGGGGGCGGTTGGGATACGCAGTATTTT. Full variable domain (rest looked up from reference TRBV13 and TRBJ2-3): AAGVIQSPRHLIKEKRETATLKCYPIPRHDTVYWYQQGPGQDPQFLISFYEKMQSDKGSIPDRFSAQQFSDYHSELNMSSLELGDSALYFCASSLGTGGGWDTQYFGPGTRLTVL.

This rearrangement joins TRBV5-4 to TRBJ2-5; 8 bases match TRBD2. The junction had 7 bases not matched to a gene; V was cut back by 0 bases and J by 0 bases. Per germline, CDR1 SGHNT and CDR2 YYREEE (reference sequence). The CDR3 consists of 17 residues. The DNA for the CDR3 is TGTGCCAGCAGCTTGGCCGGAAGCGGGAGAAACCAAGAGACCCAGTACTTC. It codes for CASSLAGSGRNQETQYF.

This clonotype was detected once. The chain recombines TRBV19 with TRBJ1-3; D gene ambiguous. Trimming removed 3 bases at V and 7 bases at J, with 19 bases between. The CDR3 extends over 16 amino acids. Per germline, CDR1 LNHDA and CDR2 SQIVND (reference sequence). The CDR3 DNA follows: TGTGCCAGTAGTATCCTCCCGGGGAGGGCCAGGAACACCATATATTTT. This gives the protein CASSILPGRARNTIYF.

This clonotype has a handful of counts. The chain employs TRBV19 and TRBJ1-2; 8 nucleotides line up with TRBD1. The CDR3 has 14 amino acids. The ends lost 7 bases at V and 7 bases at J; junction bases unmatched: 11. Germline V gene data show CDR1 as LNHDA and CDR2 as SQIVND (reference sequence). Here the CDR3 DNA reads TGTGCCAGTAAGGTGGCAGGGGGCGTCGGTGGCTACACCTTC. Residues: CASKVAGGVGGYTF.

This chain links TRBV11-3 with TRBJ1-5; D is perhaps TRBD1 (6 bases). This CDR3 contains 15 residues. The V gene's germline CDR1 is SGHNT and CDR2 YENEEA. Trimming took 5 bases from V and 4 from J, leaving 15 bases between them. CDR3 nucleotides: TGTGCCAGCAGCGCTAATGGGGGGACAAATCAGCCCCAGCATTTT. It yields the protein CASSANGGTNQPQHF.

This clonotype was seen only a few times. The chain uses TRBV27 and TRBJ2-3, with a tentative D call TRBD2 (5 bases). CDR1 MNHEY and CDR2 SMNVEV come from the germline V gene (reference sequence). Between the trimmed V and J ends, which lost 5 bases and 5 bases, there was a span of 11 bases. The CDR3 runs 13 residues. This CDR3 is CASSPRGLDTQYF. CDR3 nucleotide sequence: TGTGCCAGCAGTCCCCGGGGTTTAGATACGCAGTATTTT.

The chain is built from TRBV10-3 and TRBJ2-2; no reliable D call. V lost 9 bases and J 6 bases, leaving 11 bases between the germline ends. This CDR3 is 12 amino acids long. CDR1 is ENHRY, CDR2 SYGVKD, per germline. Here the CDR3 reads CAIAPGAGELFF. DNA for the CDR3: TGTGCCATAGCACCTGGGGCCGGGGAGCTGTTTTTT.

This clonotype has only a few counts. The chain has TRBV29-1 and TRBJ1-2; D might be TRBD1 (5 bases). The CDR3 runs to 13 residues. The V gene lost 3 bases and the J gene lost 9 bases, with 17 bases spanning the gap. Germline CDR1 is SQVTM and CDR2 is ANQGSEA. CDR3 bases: TGCAGCGTTGAGTGGATGGGACTTGGAAGCTACACCTTC. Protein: CSVEWMGLGSYTF.

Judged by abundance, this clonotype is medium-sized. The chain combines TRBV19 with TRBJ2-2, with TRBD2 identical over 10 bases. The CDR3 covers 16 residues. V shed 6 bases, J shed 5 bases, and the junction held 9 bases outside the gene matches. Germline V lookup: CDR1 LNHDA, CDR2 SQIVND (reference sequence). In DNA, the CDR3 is TGTGCCAGTAGCGGACTAGCGGAACGACGGACCGGGGAGCTGTTTTTT. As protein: CASSGLAERRTGELFF.

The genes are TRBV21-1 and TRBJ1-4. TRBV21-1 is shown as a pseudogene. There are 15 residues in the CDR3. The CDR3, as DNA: TGTGCCAGCTGGGTTGTACGAGCTACTAATGAAAAACTGTTTTTT. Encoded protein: CASWVVRATNEKLFF.

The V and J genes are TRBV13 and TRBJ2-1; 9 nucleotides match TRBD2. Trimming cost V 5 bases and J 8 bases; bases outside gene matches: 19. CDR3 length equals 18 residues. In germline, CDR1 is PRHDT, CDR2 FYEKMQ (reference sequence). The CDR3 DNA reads TGTGCCAGCAGCCCTTCCCCGCTAGCGGGAAGGGAGGCAGATGAGCAGTTCTTC. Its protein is CASSPSPLAGREADEQFF.

CDR3 sequence: CSAFGTSGAHEQYF. CDR3 nucleotide sequence: TGCAGTGCTTTTGGGACTAGCGGGGCCCACGAGCAGTACTTC. This chain connects TRBV20-1 to TRBJ2-7; 13 positions agree with TRBD2. V lost 5 bases, J lost 5 bases, and 6 bases stayed unmatched. This CDR3 region has 14 residues. Germline loops: CDR1 DFQATT, CDR2 SNEGSKA (reference sequence).

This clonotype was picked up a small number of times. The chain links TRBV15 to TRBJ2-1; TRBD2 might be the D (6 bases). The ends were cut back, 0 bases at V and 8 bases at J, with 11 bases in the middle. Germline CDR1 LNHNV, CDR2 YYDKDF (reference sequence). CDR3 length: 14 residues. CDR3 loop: CATSREGGNDEQFF. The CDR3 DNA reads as TGTGCCACCAGCAGAGAAGGCGGGAACGATGAGCAGTTCTTC.

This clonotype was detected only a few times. The CDR3: CASSLWGLAGEEETQYF. As DNA, the CDR3 is TGTGCCAGCAGTTTGTGGGGACTAGCGGGGGAAGAAGAGACCCAGTACTTC. The gene calls are TRBV12-3 or TRBV12-4 and TRBJ2-5; TRBD2 matches at 14 bases. V shed 3 bases and J 3 bases; nucleotides not matched to a gene: 6. The CDR3 is 17 amino acids.

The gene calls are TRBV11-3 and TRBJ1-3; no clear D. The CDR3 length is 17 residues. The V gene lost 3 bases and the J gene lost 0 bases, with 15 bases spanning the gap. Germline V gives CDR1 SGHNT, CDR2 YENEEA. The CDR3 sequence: CASSFRRLDVSGNTIYF. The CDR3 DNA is TGTGCCAGCAGCTTCCGACGGCTGGATGTCTCTGGAAACACCATATATTTT.

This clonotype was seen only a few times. The CDR3 DNA reads TGTGCCAGCAGTGAAGGGCAGGGTGTTAATTCACCCCTCCACTTT. This gives the protein CASSEGQGVNSPLHF. The V call is TRBV6-1, the J call TRBJ1-6, with D possibly TRBD1 on 5 matching bases. Germline V gene data show CDR1 as MNHNS and CDR2 as SASEGT. The CDR3 contains 15 residues. Trimming stripped 1 base from V and 6 bases from J, with 10 bases between.

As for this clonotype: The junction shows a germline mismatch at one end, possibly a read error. The CDR3 DNA sequence: TGTGCCTGCAGTTACGGTCGTGTGCTAGGGGACGAGCAGTTCTTC. This sequence encodes CACSYGRVLGDEQFF. This chain uses TRBV6-6 with TRBJ2-1, with D possibly called TRBD1 or TRBD2 (5 bases each). Germline-derived CDR1 and CDR2 are MNHNY and SVGAGI (reference sequence). The CDR3 is made up of 15 amino acids.